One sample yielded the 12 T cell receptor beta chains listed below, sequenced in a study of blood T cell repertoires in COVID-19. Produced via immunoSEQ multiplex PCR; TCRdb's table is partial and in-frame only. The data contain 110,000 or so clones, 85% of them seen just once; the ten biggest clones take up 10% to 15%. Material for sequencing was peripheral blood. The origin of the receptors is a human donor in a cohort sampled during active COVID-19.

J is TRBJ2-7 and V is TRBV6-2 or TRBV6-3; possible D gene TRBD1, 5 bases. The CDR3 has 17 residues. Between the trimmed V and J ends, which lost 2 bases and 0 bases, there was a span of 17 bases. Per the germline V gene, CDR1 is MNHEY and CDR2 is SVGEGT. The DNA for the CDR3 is TGTGCCAGCAGTTACCCGGAGAGCTCAGGGTTCTCCTACGAGCAGTACTTC. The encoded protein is CASSYPESSGFSYEQYF.

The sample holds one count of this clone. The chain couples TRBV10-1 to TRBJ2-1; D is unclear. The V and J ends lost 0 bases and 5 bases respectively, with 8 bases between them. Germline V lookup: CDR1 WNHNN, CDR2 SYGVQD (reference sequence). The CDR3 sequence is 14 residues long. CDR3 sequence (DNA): TGCGCCAGCAGTGAGTCGGAGACTGACAATGAGCAGTTCTTC. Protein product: CASSESETDNEQFF.

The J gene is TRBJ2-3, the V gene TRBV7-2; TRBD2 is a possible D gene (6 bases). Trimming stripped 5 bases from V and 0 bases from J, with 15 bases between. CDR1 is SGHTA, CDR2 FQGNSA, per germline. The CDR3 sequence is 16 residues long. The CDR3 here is CASSLEGRTSTDTQYF. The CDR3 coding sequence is TGTGCCAGCAGCCTGGAGGGCAGGACTAGCACAGATACGCAGTATTTT.

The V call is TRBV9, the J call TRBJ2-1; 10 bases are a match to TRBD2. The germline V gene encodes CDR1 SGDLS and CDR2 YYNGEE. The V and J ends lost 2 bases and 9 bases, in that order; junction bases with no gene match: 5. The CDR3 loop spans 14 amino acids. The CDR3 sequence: CASSVSLAGIEQFF. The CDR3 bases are TGTGCCAGCAGCGTTTCACTAGCGGGGATTGAGCAGTTCTTC.

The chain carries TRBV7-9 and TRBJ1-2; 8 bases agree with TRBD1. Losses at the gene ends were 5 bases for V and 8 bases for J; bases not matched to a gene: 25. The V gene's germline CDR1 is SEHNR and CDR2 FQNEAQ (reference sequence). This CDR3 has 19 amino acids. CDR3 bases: TGTGCCAGCAGCGAACACCCTATTGGACAGGGTCCCCCATGGGAGGGCTACACCTTC. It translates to CASSEHPIGQGPPWEGYTF.

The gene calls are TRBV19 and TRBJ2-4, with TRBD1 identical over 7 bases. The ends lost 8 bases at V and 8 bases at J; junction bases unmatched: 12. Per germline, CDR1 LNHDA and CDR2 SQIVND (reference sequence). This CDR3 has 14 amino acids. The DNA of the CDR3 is TGTGCCAGTGCCGAAACAGGGGAAGTGGACATTCAGTACTTC. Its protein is CASAETGEVDIQYF. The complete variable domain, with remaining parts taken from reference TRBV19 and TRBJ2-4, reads DGGITQSPKYLFRKEGQNVTLSCEQNLNHDAMYWYRQDPGQGLRLIYYSQIVNDFQKGDIAEGYSVSREKKESFPLTVTSAQKNPTAFYLCASAETGEVDIQYFGAGTRLSVL.

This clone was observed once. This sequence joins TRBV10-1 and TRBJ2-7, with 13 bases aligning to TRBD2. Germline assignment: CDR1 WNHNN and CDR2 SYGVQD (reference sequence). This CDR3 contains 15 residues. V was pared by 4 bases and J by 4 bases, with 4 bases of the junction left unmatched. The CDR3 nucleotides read TGCGCCAGCAGTGTGGGGACTAGCGGGGAATACGAGCAGTACTTC. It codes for CASSVGTSGEYEQYF.

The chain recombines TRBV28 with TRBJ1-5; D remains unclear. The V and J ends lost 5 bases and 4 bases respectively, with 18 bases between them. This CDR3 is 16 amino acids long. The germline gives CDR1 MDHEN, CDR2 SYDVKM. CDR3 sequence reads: CASSPGTVLMNQPQHF. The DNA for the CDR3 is TGTGCCAGCAGTCCGGGAACAGTCTTAATGAATCAGCCCCAGCATTTT.

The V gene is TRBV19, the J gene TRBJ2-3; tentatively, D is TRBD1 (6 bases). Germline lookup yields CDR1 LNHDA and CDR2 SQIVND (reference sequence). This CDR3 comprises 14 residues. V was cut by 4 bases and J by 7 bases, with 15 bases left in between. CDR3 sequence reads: CASSTWTVGNTQYF. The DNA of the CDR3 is TGTGCCAGTAGTACCTGGACAGTGGGGAATACGCAGTATTTT.

This chain's CDR3 is CASSLAFGQGNLYEQYF. CDR3 DNA: TGCGCCAGCAGCTTGGCCTTCGGACAGGGTAATTTATACGAGCAGTACTTC. The rearrangement joins TRBV5-1 to TRBJ2-7; 8 nucleotides line up with TRBD1. CDR1 is SGHRS, CDR2 YFSETQ, per germline. Germline trimming cut 0 bases from V and 4 bases from J; bases unmatched to any gene: 12. The CDR3 sequence is 17 residues long.

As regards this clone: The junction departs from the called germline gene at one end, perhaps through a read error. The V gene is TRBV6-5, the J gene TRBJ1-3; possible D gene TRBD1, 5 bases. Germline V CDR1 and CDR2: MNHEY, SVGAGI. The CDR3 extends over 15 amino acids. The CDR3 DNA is TGTGCCAGCAGTGACTCGACAGTCTCTGGAAACACCATATATTTT. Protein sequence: CASSDSTVSGNTIYF.

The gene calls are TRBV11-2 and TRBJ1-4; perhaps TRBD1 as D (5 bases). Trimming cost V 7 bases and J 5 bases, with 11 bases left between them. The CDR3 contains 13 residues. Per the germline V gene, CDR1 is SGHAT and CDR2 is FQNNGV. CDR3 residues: CASTPGPNEKLFF. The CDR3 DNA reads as TGTGCCAGCACCCCAGGGCCCAATGAAAAACTGTTTTTT.